This T cell receptor beta chain originates from a study of blood T cell repertoires in COVID-19 (dated by TCRdb to the early 2020s). Describing the broader study: Collaborator samples came from the United States, Italy and Spain and covered acute and convalescent phases of COVID-19. The samples were drawn from the first 160 participants of the ongoing ImmuneRACE study and from 1,200 or so subjects provided by 6 global collaborators. The prospective study material was composed of cDNA or gDNA derived from T cells, B-cell-depleted T cells, or PBMCs. Deeply sampled blood TCRbeta repertoires from subjects exposed to, actively infected with, or recovered from COVID-19 were included in the dataset. The repertoires were released in a freely available public database intended as a resource for research on the immune response to SARS-CoV-2. Nearly every sample came with metadata listing a de-identified subject ID, COVID-19 status, age in years and sex. Where HLA class I and class II types were available, the types were taken from metadata supplied by the sample provider, not from assay-based typing. Broader findings and caveats from the paper: The quantity of clinical and demographic metadata differed by source and by participant and was supplied without curation.

Collaborating institutions collected whole blood in K2EDTA tubes following their own protocols. For TCRbeta analysis, collaborators shipped samples as frozen whole blood, isolated PBMCs, or DNA extracted from either of those sample types. On this clone itself: Its antigen has not been determined. Per-nucleotide qualities are absent, and no much larger clonotype sits a single base away.

The immunoSEQ Assay, a bias-controlled multiplex PCR, was used to amplify TCRbeta CDR3 regions from genomic DNA. Per the original workflow: The number of nucleated cells in each sample was estimated by amplification of reference gene primers within the assay. Sequence reads were collapsed and filtered to measure the absolute abundance of every unique TCRbeta CDR3 rearrangement. Productive Simpson clonality was computed per sample as the square root of Simpson's diversity index over productive rearrangements. The source is immuneACCESS, and TCRdb retained only in-frame sequences with V and J called. Part of the clones is not carried over; for the studies checked, unresolved V genes explain less than half of this, and the remainder is unexplained. From that table come the V and J calls and clone size; the DNA was used to work out D and trimming. Present in this sample are 43,000 or so clones, around nine tenths of which were seen just once. The top ten hold 16% of the sample.

CDR3 length: 12 amino acids, cysteine to phenylalanine. Only CDR3 DNA is held: 36 bases, read in frame from base 1. CDR1 and CDR2 are drawn from the germline V gene: SQVTM, ANQGSEA. The junction shows trimming of 7 bases on V and 3 bases on J, and the gene matches do not reach 5 bases of it. The clonotype was recovered from a man aged 60 to 75 with active or convalescent COVID-19. The source material was peripheral blood. Recombination linked TRBV29-1 to TRBJ1-2; 7 nucleotides in the junction match TRBD1. Read as DNA, the sequence is TGCAGCGCAGATGACAGGGACTATGGCTACACCTTC. Its protein product is CSADDRDYGYTF.